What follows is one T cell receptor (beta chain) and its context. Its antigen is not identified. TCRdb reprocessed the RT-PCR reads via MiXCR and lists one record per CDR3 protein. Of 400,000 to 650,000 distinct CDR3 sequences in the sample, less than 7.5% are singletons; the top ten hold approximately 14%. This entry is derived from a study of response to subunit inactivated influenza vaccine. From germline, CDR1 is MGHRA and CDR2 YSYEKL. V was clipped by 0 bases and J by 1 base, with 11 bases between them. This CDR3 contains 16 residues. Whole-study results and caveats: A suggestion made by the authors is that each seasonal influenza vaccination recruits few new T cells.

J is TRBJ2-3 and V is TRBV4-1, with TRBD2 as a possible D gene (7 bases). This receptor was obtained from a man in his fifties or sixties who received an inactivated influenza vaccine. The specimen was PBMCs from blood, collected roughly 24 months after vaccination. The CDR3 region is CASSQEGGAGTDTQYF. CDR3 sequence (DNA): TGCGCCAGCAGCCAAGAAGGGGGGGCGGGCACAGATACGCAGTATTTT.